The 19 T cell receptor beta chains reported below all come from one sample, sequenced in a study of T cells in Graves' hyperthyroidism and ophthalmopathy. Amplification of TCR beta CDR3 regions was performed using RNA transcripts as template. HTBI primers were the set used in a first-round RT-PCR of the TCR CDR3. TCRdb used MiXCR to reprocess the multiplex PCR reads, holding one entry per CDR3 protein. The sample shows more than 650,000 distinct CDR3 sequences, about 14% of them seen only once. The sequenced sample was blood. The receptors stem from a woman in her late teens or twenties with Graves' hyperthyroidism.

This clonotype appeared many times. This chain joins TRBV7-7 and TRBJ2-1, with 9 bases that match TRBD2. This CDR3 contains 16 residues. J was trimmed by 6 bases and V by 2 bases; bases with no gene match: 8. Germline CDR1 is SSHAT and CDR2 is FNYEAQ (reference sequence). DNA of the CDR3: TGTGCCAGCAGCTTATCTGTGGGACTAGCTTTCAATGAGCAGTTCTTC. As protein: CASSLSVGLAFNEQFF.

This clonotype was seen many times. The V gene is TRBV6-2 or TRBV6-3, the J gene TRBJ2-7; D perhaps matches TRBD2 (6 bases). V shed 0 bases and J shed 0 bases, with 15 bases lying between them. The CDR3 has 17 amino acids. CDR1 is MNHEY and CDR2 is SVGEGT in the germline V gene. This CDR3 reads CASSYSNPGDLSYEQYF. The CDR3 DNA sequence: TGTGCCAGCAGTTACTCGAACCCGGGAGACCTCTCCTACGAGCAGTACTTC.

This clonotype showed up many times. The chain is built from TRBV2 and TRBJ2-1, with 10 bases identical to TRBD1. V shed 10 bases and J 12 bases; nucleotides not matched to a gene: 15. Germline V gives CDR1 SNHLY, CDR2 FYNNEI. This CDR3 region has 14 residues. CDR3 in DNA: TGTGCCACCCGACGACAGGGGGCGAGATTTGCGCAGTTCTTC. Protein: CATRRQGARFAQFF.

On this clonotype itself: A much more abundant neighbour one base away suggests this may be a read error. The V gene is TRBV12-3 or TRBV12-4, the J gene TRBJ2-7; tentative D call: TRBD2 (6 bases). The CDR3 has 13 amino acids. DNA of the CDR3: TGTGCCGGCAGTAAGGGACTGTTCTACGAGCAGTACTTC. Protein sequence: CAGSKGLFYEQYF.

To note about this clonotype: A read error may explain this, as a much larger clone is one base away. The chain uses TRBV9 and TRBJ2-7, with unresolved D. The length of the CDR3 is 14 residues. Germline values: CDR1 SGDLS, CDR2 YYNGEE. CDR3 DNA: TGTGCCAGCAGCCCAGAAGCCGGGTCCTACGAGCAGTGCTTC. Amino acids: CASSPEAGSYEQCF.

This clonotype was seen a handful of times. The chain is built from TRBV20-1 and TRBJ2-7; 10 bases line up with TRBD2. The CDR3 is 17 amino acids. The V segment lost 6 bases and the J segment 0 bases; nucleotides outside the gene matches: 14. The V gene's germline CDR1 is DFQATT and CDR2 SNEGSKA (reference sequence). The CDR3 protein is CSAVPVMSGGGSYEQYF. CDR3 DNA sequence: TGCAGTGCCGTCCCAGTCATGAGCGGGGGGGGCTCCTACGAGCAGTACTTC.

The V and J genes are TRBV5-4 and TRBJ1-4; D gene unclear. The V end was cut by 4 bases, the J end by 5 bases, with 24 bases between. The germline CDR1 and CDR2 sequences are SGHNT and YYREEE (reference sequence). The CDR3 covers 18 residues. CDR3 loop: CASSPDPIGVGLNEKLFF. In nucleotides, the CDR3 is TGTGCCAGCAGCCCCGATCCCATTGGGGTGGGCCTAAATGAAAAACTGTTTTTT.

V gene TRBV6-6 combines with J gene TRBJ1-6; 9 bases agree with TRBD1. V lost 0 bases to trimming and J lost 10 bases; unmatched junction nucleotides: 7. The germline gives CDR1 MNHNY, CDR2 SVGAGI (reference sequence). The CDR3 loop spans 16 amino acids. CDR3 amino acids: CASSYSGQGIISPLHF. For the CDR3, the DNA is TGTGCCAGCAGTTACTCAGGACAGGGGATTATATCACCCCTCCACTTT.

This chain uses TRBV11-2 with TRBJ2-7; 11 bases are shared with TRBD2. Germline trimming cut 1 base from V and 2 bases from J; bases unmatched to any gene: 1. The CDR3 is made up of 15 amino acids. Germline CDR1 SGHAT, CDR2 FQNNGV. The CDR3 sequence: CASSLGSGRAYEQYF. DNA for the CDR3: TGTGCCAGCAGCTTAGGTAGCGGGAGGGCCTACGAGCAGTACTTC.

There are many counts of this clonotype. The CDR3 spells CAWSGGELFF. In nucleotides, the CDR3 is TGTGCCTGGAGTGGTGGGGAGCTGTTTTTT. This chain uses TRBV30 with TRBJ2-2; D gene unclear. Trimming pared 1 base from V and 8 bases from J, leaving 2 bases between. CDR3 length equals 10 residues. Germline V gene sequence: CDR1 GTSNPN, CDR2 SVGIG (reference sequence).

Regarding this clonotype: One end of the junction fails to match germline, which may point to a read error. The chain carries TRBV2 and TRBJ2-3; 8 nucleotides agree with TRBD1. Per germline, CDR1 SNHLY and CDR2 FYNNEI. The CDR3 runs 15 residues. This CDR3 is CASSQARDRTDTQCF. DNA of the CDR3: TGTGCCAGCAGCCAAGCCCGGGACAGGACAGATACGCAGTGTTTT. The full variable domain, with the rest looked up from reference TRBV2 and TRBJ2-3, is EPEVTQTPSHQVTQMGQEVILRCVPISNHLYFYWYRQILGQKVEFLVSFYNNEISEKSEIFDDQFSVERPDGSNFTLKIRSTKLEDSAMYFCASSQARDRTDTQCFGPGTRLTVL.

The chain is built from TRBV29-1 and TRBJ1-3; possible D gene TRBD1, 5 bases. This CDR3 is built from 12 residues. Germline loops: CDR1 SQVTM, CDR2 ANQGSEA. V lost 6 bases, J lost 4 bases, and 10 bases lay in between. CDR3 sequence (DNA): TGCAGCGTCCGGGACGGCGGAAACACCATATATTTT. It encodes CSVRDGGNTIYF.

There are many counts of this clonotype. The CDR3 is CASSLDPGNTGELFF. The CDR3 DNA reads TGTGCCAGCAGCTTAGATCCCGGGAACACCGGGGAGCTGTTTTTT. The chain combines TRBV11-3 with TRBJ2-2; the D is unclear. This CDR3 contains 15 residues. Germline CDR1 SGHNT, CDR2 YENEEA. Trimming removed 0 bases at V and 1 base at J, with 6 bases between. The whole variable domain, filled in from reference TRBV11-3 and TRBJ2-2, reads EAGVVQSPRYKIIEKKQPVAFWCNPISGHNTLYWYLQNLGQGPELLIRYENEEAVDDSQLPKDRFSAERLKGVDSTLKIQPAELGDSAVYLCASSLDPGNTGELFFGEGSRLTVL.

The V call is TRBV19, the J call TRBJ1-2; possible D gene TRBD1, 6 bases. Germline CDR1 and CDR2: LNHDA and SQIVND (reference sequence). CDR3 length equals 15 residues. The V and J ends lost 3 bases and 8 bases respectively, with 19 bases between them. This CDR3 reads CASSIQGIVFYGYTF. The CDR3 DNA follows: TGTGCCAGTAGTATTCAGGGGATCGTGTTCTACGGCTACACCTTC. Combining the CDR3 with reference TRBV19 and TRBJ1-2 gives the whole variable domain DGGITQSPKYLFRKEGQNVTLSCEQNLNHDAMYWYRQDPGQGLRLIYYSQIVNDFQKGDIAEGYSVSREKKESFPLTVTSAQKNPTAFYLCASSIQGIVFYGYTFGSGTRLTVV.

Ten or more counts support this clonotype. The chain is built from TRBV7-2 and TRBJ2-1, with D possibly matching TRBD1 (8 bases). Germline loops: CDR1 SGHTA, CDR2 FQGNSA. The CDR3 spans 14 residues. V was pared by 5 bases and J by 6 bases, with 14 bases between. The CDR3 DNA sequence: TGTGCCAGCAGCGGGGGGGGGACAGGCAATGAGCAGTTCTTC. It specifies CASSGGGTGNEQFF. Supplemented by reference TRBV7-2 and TRBJ2-1, the full variable domain reads GAGVSQSPSNKVTEKGKDVELRCDPISGHTALYWYRQSLGQGLEFLIYFQGNSAPDKSGLPSDRFSAERTGGSVSTLTIQRTQQEDSAVYLCASSGGGTGNEQFFGPGTRLTVL.

This clonotype was recorded many times. This sequence joins TRBV2 and TRBJ2-7, with 10 bases lining up with TRBD1. Germline values: CDR1 SNHLY, CDR2 FYNNEI. J lost 1 base, V lost 10 bases, and 16 bases had no gene match. The CDR3 runs to 17 residues. The chain's CDR3 is CATFGTGVDLPSYEQYF. For the CDR3, the DNA is TGTGCCACGTTCGGGACAGGGGTTGATTTACCTTCCTACGAGCAGTACTTC.

This clonotype has at least ten counts. This chain links TRBV7-2 with TRBJ2-4, with a weak D call TRBD1 (6 bases). The ends were cut back, 1 base at V and 0 bases at J, with 10 bases in the middle. This CDR3 spans 16 amino acids. CDR1 SGHTA and CDR2 FQGNSA come from the germline V gene. The CDR3 DNA reads TGTGCCAGCAGCTTAGTGGGGGCGGGAGCCAAAAACATTCAGTACTTC. Protein sequence: CASSLVGAGAKNIQYF.

This chain connects TRBV28 to TRBJ1-4; no clear D gene. Per germline, CDR1 MDHEN and CDR2 SYDVKM. This CDR3 region has 14 residues. V was cut by 7 bases and J by 4 bases, with 13 bases left in between. CDR3 protein: CASTGLDYNEKLFF. The CDR3 DNA sequence: TGTGCCAGCACGGGCCTAGACTATAATGAAAAACTGTTTTTT.

For this clonotype: This may come from a read error, since a much larger clone is one base off. V is TRBV5-5 and J is TRBJ1-2, with D hard to call. CDR1 is SGHKS, CDR2 YYEKEE, per germline (reference sequence). The CDR3 length is 14 residues. V lost 4 bases, J lost 3 bases, and 13 bases lay in between. The CDR3 DNA follows: TGTGCCAGCAGCCCGACGTGGGAGGACTATGGCTACACCTTC. This codes for CASSPTWEDYGYTF.